The 31 T cell receptor beta chains reported below all come from one sample, sequenced in a study of response to subunit inactivated influenza vaccine. TCRdb called the RT-PCR reads again in MiXCR, with one record for every CDR3 protein. The sample holds roughly 650,000 distinct CDR3 sequences, about 14% seen once. The sample here was PBMCs from blood, taken around 14 days before vaccination. The receptors originated from a man aged 45 to 65 who received an inactivated influenza vaccine.

The CDR3 bases are TGTGCCAGCAGTTACTCCTGGGAAAGCTCCTACAATGAGCAGTTCTTC. It codes for CASSYSWESSYNEQFF. The chain combines TRBV6-5 with TRBJ2-1, with D unclear. The CDR3 has 16 residues. Germline V gene data show CDR1 as MNHEY and CDR2 as SVGAGI. V lost 0 bases and J 0 bases, leaving 9 bases between the germline ends.

This chain links TRBV7-3 with TRBJ1-6; the match to TRBD1 covers 7 bases. V trimming: 1 base; J trimming: 8 bases; junction bases outside the gene matches: 5. Germline CDR1 is SGHTA and CDR2 is FQGTGA. The CDR3 spans 15 residues. The CDR3 is CASSLMGTADSPLHF. CDR3 nucleotides: TGTGCCAGCAGCTTAATGGGGACAGCAGATTCACCCCTCCACTTT.

This clonotype was seen many times. This sequence joins TRBV4-2 and TRBJ1-3; 7 positions match TRBD1. The germline V gene encodes CDR1 LGHNA and CDR2 YNFKEQ. The CDR3 loop spans 15 amino acids. With 0 bases clipped from V and 4 bases from J, the junction kept 3 bases outside the gene matches. As DNA, the CDR3 is TGTGCCAGCAGCCAAGATACAGGGGCAGGAAACACCATATATTTT. Translating it yields CASSQDTGAGNTIYF.

This chain joins TRBV11-2 and TRBJ2-7; the match to TRBD1 covers 7 bases. The J segment lost 2 bases and the V segment lost 5 bases, leaving 0 bases of the junction unmatched. CDR1 and CDR2 (germline): SGHAT, FQNNGV. CDR3 length equals 12 residues. The CDR3 sequence is CASSGQAYEQYF. In nucleotides, the CDR3 is TGTGCCAGCAGCGGACAGGCCTACGAGCAGTACTTC.

The rearrangement links TRBV28 to TRBJ2-7; maybe TRBD2 (7 bases). The length of the CDR3 is 18 residues. Trimming left V 7 bases short and J 4 bases short, with 29 bases between. Germline V CDR1 and CDR2: MDHEN, SYDVKM. CDR3 DNA sequence: TGTGCCAGCACCTCTCCCGGGACACTAAAGCCCGGGAGGTACGAGCAGTACTTC. This gives the protein CASTSPGTLKPGRYEQYF.

The chain combines TRBV15 with TRBJ1-1; possibly TRBD1 for D (5 bases). V shed 2 bases and J shed 4 bases, with 14 bases lying between them. Germline-derived CDR1 and CDR2 are LNHNV and YYDKDF (reference sequence). CDR3 size: 15 residues. CDR3 bases: TGTGCCACCAGCAGACGCCCGTATGGGGGCACTGAAGCTTTCTTT. As protein: CATSRRPYGGTEAFF.

This clonotype was counted ten times or more. The chain combines TRBV6-2 or TRBV6-3 with TRBJ1-2; no clear D gene. Between the trimmed V and J ends, which lost 6 bases and 3 bases, there was a span of 17 bases. The germline CDR1 and CDR2 sequences are MNHEY and SVGEGT. The CDR3 sequence is 15 residues long. CDR3 nucleotide sequence: TGTGCCAGCAGCTACCTCCAGGTCGAGGACTATGGCTACACCTTC. Amino acids: CASSYLQVEDYGYTF.

This clonotype has just one count. The rearrangement uses TRBV14 and TRBJ2-3; TRBD2 aligns across 10 bases. Germline CDR1 SGHDN, CDR2 FVKESK. Germline trimming cut 1 base from V and 4 bases from J; bases unmatched to any gene: 11. The CDR3 covers 18 residues. CDR3: CASSQVTPELAGPDTQYF. CDR3 DNA: TGTGCCAGCAGCCAAGTAACCCCTGAACTAGCGGGGCCAGATACGCAGTATTTT. Based on the CDR3 plus reference TRBV14 and TRBJ2-3, the full variable domain is EAGVTQFPSHSVIEKGQTVTLRCDPISGHDNLYWYRRVMGKEIKFLLHFVKESKQDESGMPNNRFLAERTGGTYSTLKVQPAELEDSGVYFCASSQVTPELAGPDTQYFGPGTRLTVL.

This clonotype occurred many times. The rearrangement joins TRBV7-8 to TRBJ1-1; D possibly corresponds to TRBD1 (6 bases). Germline loops: CDR1 SGHVS, CDR2 FQNEAQ. The ends were cut back, 5 bases at V and 4 bases at J, with 20 bases in the middle. The CDR3 length is 16 residues. In DNA form, the CDR3 reads TGTGCCAGCAGCCTGTCGTCGGGGGGCCAGGGCACTGAAGCTTTCTTT. It codes for CASSLSSGGQGTEAFF.

This chain links TRBV6-2 or TRBV6-3 with TRBJ2-1; 10 nucleotides line up with TRBD1. Germline V CDR1 and CDR2: MNHEY, SVGEGT. This CDR3 has 16 amino acids. V lost 6 bases, J lost 4 bases, and 9 bases stayed unmatched. DNA for the CDR3: TGTGCCAGCAGAAGGACAGGGGGAGGTCAGTACAATGAGCAGTTCTTC. Translating gives CASRRTGGGQYNEQFF.

This clonotype was seen only a few times. The conserved phenylalanine or tryptophan is not found at the CDR3 terminus, so this likely reflects a read error. It is unclear where the CDR3 begins or ends on the DNA, so no DNA is shown, and the CDR3 is as TCRdb lists it. V and J are TRBV7-2 and TRBJ2-7; the table names TRBD1, a call not compared with the DNA. The CDR3 region is 13 residues in length, termini included. CDR1 and CDR2 from the germline V gene are SGHTA and FQGNSA. The CDR3 sequence is CASSLAEGTGLFM.

This clonotype was observed a handful of times. V is TRBV5-6 and J is TRBJ1-6, with D perhaps TRBD1 (5 bases). V lost 4 bases to trimming and J lost 10 bases, with 9 bases between them. The CDR3 runs 12 residues. CDR1 and CDR2 (germline): SGHDT, YYEEEE. The CDR3 DNA sequence: TGTGCCAGCAGCCTGGGACGGTCACCCCTCCACTTT. It translates to CASSLGRSPLHF.

V gene TRBV12-3 or TRBV12-4 combines with J gene TRBJ2-5; D ambiguous. V was shortened by 6 bases and J by 5 bases, with 13 bases between the two germline ends. The CDR3 contains 13 residues. Written as DNA, the CDR3 is TGTGCCAGCAGCTCATCCATGGGGGAGACCCAGTACTTC. Its protein product is CASSSSMGETQYF.

This clonotype occurred a few times. The chain carries TRBV6-2 or TRBV6-3 and TRBJ2-1, with a weak D call TRBD1 (6 bases). The V end was cut by 8 bases, the J end by 8 bases, with 25 bases between. Germline CDR1 reads MNHEY; CDR2 reads SVGEGT. This CDR3 has 16 residues. The CDR3, as DNA: TGTGCCAGCGCAACCAACAGGGAAGCGTTAGGGGATGAGCAGTTCTTC. This gives the protein CASATNREALGDEQFF.

The chain joins TRBV4-1 to TRBJ1-4; possibly TRBD1 for D (6 bases). This CDR3 comprises 14 residues. CDR1 and CDR2 from the germline V gene are MGHRA and YSYEKL. V was pared by 8 bases and J by 2 bases, with 12 bases between. The CDR3 DNA is TGCGCCAGCGGTTTTCAGGGGACTAATGAAAAACTGTTTTTT. Translation gives CASGFQGTNEKLFF.

This clonotype was counted between two and nine times. V gene TRBV20-1 combines with J gene TRBJ2-7; 9 nucleotides line up with TRBD2. Looked up from germline, CDR1 is DFQATT and CDR2 is SNEGSKA (reference sequence). V was clipped by 2 bases and J by 7 bases; unmatched bases: 3. The length of the CDR3 is 12 residues. The CDR3 sequence: CSARLAGWEQYF. CDR3 coding DNA: TGCAGTGCTAGACTAGCGGGGTGGGAGCAGTACTTC.

The V gene is TRBV6-2 or TRBV6-3, the J gene TRBJ2-1; D may be TRBD2 (5 bases). Looked up from germline, CDR1 is MNHEY and CDR2 is SVGEGT. The CDR3 has 13 amino acids. V was pared by 8 bases and J by 2 bases, with 10 bases between. In DNA, the CDR3 is TGTGCCAGCGGGAGAGACCCCTACAATGAGCAGTTCTTC. It translates to CASGRDPYNEQFF.

The CDR3 is CASSLDTGAVSPLHF. The CDR3 DNA is TGTGCCAGCAGCTTAGATACAGGGGCGGTTTCACCCCTCCACTTT. The rearrangement links TRBV7-8 to TRBJ1-6; 7 nucleotides line up with TRBD1. Looked up from germline, CDR1 is SGHVS and CDR2 is FQNEAQ. The CDR3 runs 15 residues. V lost 1 base to trimming and J lost 9 bases; unmatched junction nucleotides: 6.

The gene calls are TRBV18 and TRBJ2-1; the D gene could be TRBD1 or TRBD2 (5 bases each). The CDR3 covers 14 residues. CDR1 KGHSH and CDR2 LQKENI come from the germline V gene. V was trimmed by 3 bases and J by 7 bases, leaving 13 bases between them. The DNA of the CDR3 is TGTGCCAGCTCACCGGGGGTGGTCGGGAATGAGCAGTTCTTC. Its translation is CASSPGVVGNEQFF. The complete variable domain, with remaining parts taken from reference TRBV18 and TRBJ2-1, reads NAGVMQNPRHLVRRRGQEARLRCSPMKGHSHVYWYRQLPEEGLKFMVYLQKENIIDESGMPKERFSAEFPKEGPSILRIQQVVRGDSAAYFCASSPGVVGNEQFFGPGTRLTVL.

This clonotype showed up many times. The genes are TRBV6-1 and TRBJ1-4; the D gene is possibly TRBD1 (5 bases). The CDR3 runs 15 residues. Germline assignment: CDR1 MNHNS and CDR2 SASEGT. Deletions cut 6 bases from V and 4 bases from J, with 15 bases between. The CDR3 is CASRPLDSYNEKLFF. The CDR3 region has the DNA TGTGCCAGCAGACCTCTTGACAGCTATAATGAAAAACTGTTTTTT.

This clonotype was detected a few times. The chain has TRBV7-6 and TRBJ2-3; 8 nucleotides agree with TRBD2. CDR1 and CDR2 from the germline V gene are SGHVS and FNYEAQ. The CDR3 runs 16 residues. V lost 2 bases, J lost 6 bases, and 10 bases stayed unmatched. The CDR3 sequence is CASSLYGAGVGDTQYF. CDR3 bases: TGTGCCAGCAGCTTATATGGAGCGGGAGTAGGTGATACGCAGTATTTT.

This clonotype came up a few times. V gene TRBV20-1 combines with J gene TRBJ1-4; D possibly corresponds to TRBD1 (6 bases). CDR1 and CDR2 from the germline V gene are DFQATT and SNEGSKA (reference sequence). Trimming pared 0 bases from V and 7 bases from J, leaving 12 bases between. CDR3 length equals 14 residues. The DNA of the CDR3 is TGCAGTGCTAGAGACGGCGGGGGCAGTGAAAAACTGTTTTTT. Translating it yields CSARDGGGSEKLFF.

A few counts support this clonotype. The V and J genes are TRBV7-9 and TRBJ2-2; 10 nucleotides agree with TRBD2. CDR3 length: 15 amino acids. With 4 bases clipped from V and 7 bases from J, the junction kept 6 bases outside the gene matches. The germline V gene has CDR1 SEHNR and CDR2 FQNEAQ (reference sequence). The CDR3: CASSYLAGAVGELFF. Here the CDR3 DNA reads TGTGCCAGCAGCTATCTAGCGGGAGCGGTCGGGGAGCTGTTTTTT.

The chain has TRBV12-3 or TRBV12-4 and TRBJ2-1, with D possibly being TRBD1 (5 bases). The CDR3 has 17 amino acids. Trimming took 2 bases from V and 4 from J, leaving 18 bases between them. The CDR3 DNA follows: TGTGCCAGCAGTTTAACCCAGGGTAGCCCCCTTTACAATGAGCAGTTCTTC. Protein product: CASSLTQGSPLYNEQFF.

The chain couples TRBV5-5 to TRBJ2-7; D not resolved. Trimming pared 1 base from V and 4 bases from J, leaving 9 bases between. This CDR3 comprises 13 residues. CDR1 is SGHKS, CDR2 YYEKEE, per germline (reference sequence). CDR3 region: CASSLRHTYEQYF. CDR3 nucleotide sequence: TGTGCCAGCAGCTTGAGACATACTTACGAGCAGTACTTC.

V and J are TRBV6-5 and TRBJ2-3; maybe TRBD1 (5 bases). The germline gives CDR1 MNHEY, CDR2 SVGAGI. CDR3 length equals 12 residues. The V end lost 2 bases, the J end lost 11 bases, and 11 bases lay between the germline ends. Here the CDR3 reads CASSYGASRQYF. DNA for the CDR3: TGTGCCAGCAGTTACGGGGCTAGTCGGCAGTATTTT.

This clonotype was detected a few times. J is TRBJ2-5 and V is TRBV6-1; 8 nucleotides match TRBD1. In germline, CDR1 is MNHNS, CDR2 SASEGT. The CDR3 sequence is 16 residues long. Losses at the gene ends were 8 bases for V and 5 bases for J; bases not matched to a gene: 16. The CDR3 sequence: CASGSLAGGPSETQYF. The CDR3 DNA follows: TGTGCCAGCGGCTCGCTGGCAGGGGGCCCTTCTGAGACCCAGTACTTC.

This clonotype has a handful of counts. CDR3 protein: CASTEQGRTDTQYF. Here the CDR3 DNA reads TGTGCCAGTACCGAACAGGGGAGAACAGATACGCAGTATTTT. This chain links TRBV19 with TRBJ2-3; 7 bases fit TRBD1. The V segment lost 7 bases and the J segment 3 bases; nucleotides outside the gene matches: 7. CDR3 length: 14 residues. Germline-derived CDR1 and CDR2 are LNHDA and SQIVND (reference sequence).

This clonotype was counted a few times. This chain connects TRBV10-3 to TRBJ2-2, with a possible D match to TRBD2 (6 bases). CDR3 length: 16 amino acids. The V and J ends lost 3 bases and 3 bases respectively, with 14 bases between them. Germline V gene data show CDR1 as ENHRY and CDR2 as SYGVKD. Written as DNA, the CDR3 is TGTGCCATCAGTGAAAGTCCGCGGGGAGACACCGGGGAGCTGTTTTTT. Translation gives CAISESPRGDTGELFF.

This clonotype was observed at least ten times. This sequence joins TRBV5-1 and TRBJ2-1; 7 nucleotides align to TRBD2. Looked up from germline, CDR1 is SGHRS and CDR2 is YFSETQ. V was pared by 4 bases and J by 3 bases, with 7 bases of the junction left unmatched. The CDR3 is made up of 15 amino acids. The CDR3 protein is CASSRGGNDYNEQFF. The CDR3 DNA follows: TGCGCCAGCAGCCGGGGAGGGAATGACTACAATGAGCAGTTCTTC. Drawing the rest from reference TRBV5-1 and TRBJ2-1, the complete variable domain is KAGVTQTPRYLIKTRGQQVTLSCSPISGHRSVSWYQQTPGQGLQFLFEYFSETQRNKGNFPGRFSGRQFSNSRSEMNVSTLELGDSALYLCASSRGGNDYNEQFFGPGTRLTVL.

The chain uses TRBV18 and TRBJ2-5; TRBD1 might be the D (5 bases). CDR3 length equals 13 residues. Germline V gives CDR1 KGHSH, CDR2 LQKENI. Trimming pared 6 bases from V and 3 bases from J, leaving 11 bases between. As DNA, the CDR3 is TGTGCCAGCTCCACTGCGACAGAAGAGACCCAGTACTTC. The encoded protein is CASSTATEETQYF.